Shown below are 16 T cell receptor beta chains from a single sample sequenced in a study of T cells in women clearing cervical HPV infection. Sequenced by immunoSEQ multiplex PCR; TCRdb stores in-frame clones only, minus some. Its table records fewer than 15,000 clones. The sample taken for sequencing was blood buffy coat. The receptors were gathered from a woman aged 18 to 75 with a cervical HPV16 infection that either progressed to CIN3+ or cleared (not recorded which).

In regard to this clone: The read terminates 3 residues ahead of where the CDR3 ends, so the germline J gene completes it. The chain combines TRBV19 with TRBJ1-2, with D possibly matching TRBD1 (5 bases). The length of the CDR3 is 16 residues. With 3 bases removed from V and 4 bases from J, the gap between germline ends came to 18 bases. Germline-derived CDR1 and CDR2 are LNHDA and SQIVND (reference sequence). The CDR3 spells CASSILDNLPLYGYTF. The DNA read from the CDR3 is TGTGCCAGTAGTATCCTGGACAACCTCCCACTCTATGGC.

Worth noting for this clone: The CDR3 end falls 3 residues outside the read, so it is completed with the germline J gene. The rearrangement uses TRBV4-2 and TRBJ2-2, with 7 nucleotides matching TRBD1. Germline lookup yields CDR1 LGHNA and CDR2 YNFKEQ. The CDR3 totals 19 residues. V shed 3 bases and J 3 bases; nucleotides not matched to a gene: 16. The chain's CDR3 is CASSQGLGQTISDTGELFF. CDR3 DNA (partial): TGTGCCAGCAGCCAGGGTTTGGGACAGACCATTTCCGACACCGGGGAG.

The CDR3 is CASSSQTSGSYNEQFF. The sequenced CDR3 bases are TGTGCCAGCAGCTCGCAGACTAGCGGGTCGTACAATGAG. V usage is TRBV7-6 and J usage is TRBJ2-1; 10 nucleotides line up with TRBD2. The CDR3 end is not reached by the read, which stops 3 residues before it; the germline J gene fills it in. Per germline, CDR1 SGHVS and CDR2 FNYEAQ. This CDR3 has 16 residues. With 4 bases clipped from V and 4 bases from J, the junction kept 7 bases outside the gene matches. Full variable domain (rest looked up from reference TRBV7-6 and TRBJ2-1): GAGVSQSPRYKVTKRGQDVALRCDPISGHVSLYWYRQALGQGPEFLTYFNYEAQQDKSGLPNDRFSAERPEGSISTLTIQRTEQRDSAMYRCASSSQTSGSYNEQFFGPGTRLTVL.

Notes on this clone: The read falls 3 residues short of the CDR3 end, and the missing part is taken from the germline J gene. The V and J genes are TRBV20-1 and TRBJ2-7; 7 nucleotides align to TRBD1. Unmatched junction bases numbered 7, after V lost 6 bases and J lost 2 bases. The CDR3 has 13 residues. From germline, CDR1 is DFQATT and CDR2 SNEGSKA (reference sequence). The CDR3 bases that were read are TGCAGTGCCGGACGACAGGGAGCCTACGAG. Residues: CSAGRQGAYE. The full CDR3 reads CSAGRQGAYEQYF.

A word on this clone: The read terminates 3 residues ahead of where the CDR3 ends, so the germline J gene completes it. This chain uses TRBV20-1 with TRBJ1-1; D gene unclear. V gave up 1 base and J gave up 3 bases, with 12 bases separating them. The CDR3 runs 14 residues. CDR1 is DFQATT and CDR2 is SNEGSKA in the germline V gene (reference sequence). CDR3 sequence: CSARGVQTHTEAFF. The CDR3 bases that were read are TGCAGTGCTAGAGGGGTACAGACGCACACTGAA.

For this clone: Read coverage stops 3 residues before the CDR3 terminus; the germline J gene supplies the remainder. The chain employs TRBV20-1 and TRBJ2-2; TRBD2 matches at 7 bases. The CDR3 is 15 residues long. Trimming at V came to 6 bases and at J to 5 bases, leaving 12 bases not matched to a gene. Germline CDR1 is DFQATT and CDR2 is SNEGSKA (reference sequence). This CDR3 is CSAPLGWEGTGELFF. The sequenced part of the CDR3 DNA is TGCAGTGCACCCTTAGGGTGGGAGGGGACCGGGGAG.

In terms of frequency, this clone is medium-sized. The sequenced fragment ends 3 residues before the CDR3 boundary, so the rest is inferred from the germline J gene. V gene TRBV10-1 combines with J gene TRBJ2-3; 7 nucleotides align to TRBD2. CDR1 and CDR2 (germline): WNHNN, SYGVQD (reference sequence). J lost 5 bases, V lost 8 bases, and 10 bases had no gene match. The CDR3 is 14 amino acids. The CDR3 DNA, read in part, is TGCGCCAGCGGCGAGCGGGGTAAGGAAGATACG. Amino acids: CASGERGKEDT. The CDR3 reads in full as CASGERGKEDTQYF.

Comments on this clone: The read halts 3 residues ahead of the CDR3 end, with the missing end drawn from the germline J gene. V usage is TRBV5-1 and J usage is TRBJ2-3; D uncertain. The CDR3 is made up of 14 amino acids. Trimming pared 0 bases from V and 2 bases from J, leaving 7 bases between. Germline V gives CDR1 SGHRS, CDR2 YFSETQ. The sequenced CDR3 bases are TGCGCCAGCAGCTTGGCCGCCTACACAGATACG. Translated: CASSLAAYTDT. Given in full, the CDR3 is CASSLAAYTDTQYF. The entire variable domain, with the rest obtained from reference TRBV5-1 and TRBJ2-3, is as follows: KAGVTQTPRYLIKTRGQQVTLSCSPISGHRSVSWYQQTPGQGLQFLFEYFSETQRNKGNFPGRFSGRQFSNSRSEMNVSTLELGDSALYLCASSLAAYTDTQYFGPGTRLTVL.

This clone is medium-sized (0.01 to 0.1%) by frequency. The part of the CDR3 DNA that was read is TGTGCCAGCTCACCAAGACTAGCGGGGGTGCGCACAGATACG. The encoded protein is CASSPRLAGVRTDT. The full CDR3 sequence reads CASSPRLAGVRTDTQYF. The chain recombines TRBV18 with TRBJ2-3; 12 nucleotides agree with TRBD2. The sequence runs out 3 residues before the end of the CDR3; the remainder is reconstructed from the germline J gene. The germline gives CDR1 KGHSH, CDR2 LQKENI. The CDR3 length is 17 residues. The ends lost 2 bases at V and 1 base at J; junction bases unmatched: 4. The full variable domain, completed using reference TRBV18 and TRBJ2-3, is NAGVMQNPRHLVRRRGQEARLRCSPMKGHSHVYWYRQLPEEGLKFMVYLQKENIIDESGMPKERFSAEFPKEGPSILRIQQVVRGDSAAYFCASSPRLAGVRTDTQYFGPGTRLTVL.

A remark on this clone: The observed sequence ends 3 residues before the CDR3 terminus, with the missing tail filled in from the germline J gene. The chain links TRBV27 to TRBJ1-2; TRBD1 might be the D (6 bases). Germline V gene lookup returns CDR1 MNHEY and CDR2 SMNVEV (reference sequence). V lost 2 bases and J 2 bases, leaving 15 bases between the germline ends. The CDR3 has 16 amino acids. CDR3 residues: CASSLAGAPQNYGYTF. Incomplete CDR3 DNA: TGTGCCAGCAGTTTAGCAGGGGCCCCCCAAAACTATGGC.

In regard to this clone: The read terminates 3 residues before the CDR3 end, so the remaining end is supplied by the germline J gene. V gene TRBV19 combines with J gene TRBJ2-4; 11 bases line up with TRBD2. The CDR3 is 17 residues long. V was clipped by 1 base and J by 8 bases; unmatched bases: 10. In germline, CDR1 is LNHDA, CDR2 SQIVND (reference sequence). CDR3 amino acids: CASSIGTSGGIRDIQYF. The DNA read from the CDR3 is TGTGCCAGTAGTATAGGAACTAGCGGGGGAATAAGAGACATT.

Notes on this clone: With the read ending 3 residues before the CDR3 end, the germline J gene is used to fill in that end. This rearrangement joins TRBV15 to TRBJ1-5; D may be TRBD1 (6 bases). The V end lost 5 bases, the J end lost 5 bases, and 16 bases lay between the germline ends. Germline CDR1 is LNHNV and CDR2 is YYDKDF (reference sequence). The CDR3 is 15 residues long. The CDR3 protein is CATSDPPRGYQPQHF. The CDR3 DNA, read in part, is TGTGCCACCAGCGATCCCCCGAGGGGGTATCAGCCC.

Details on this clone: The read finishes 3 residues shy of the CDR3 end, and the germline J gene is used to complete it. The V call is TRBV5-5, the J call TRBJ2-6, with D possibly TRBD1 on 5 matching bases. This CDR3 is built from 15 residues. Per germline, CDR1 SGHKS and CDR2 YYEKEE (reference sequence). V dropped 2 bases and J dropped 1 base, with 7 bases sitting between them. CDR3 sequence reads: CASSFTGSGANVLTF. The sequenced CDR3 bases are TGTGCCAGCAGCTTTACAGGATCTGGGGCCAACGTC.

The CDR3: CASRPTAGLEAFF. The covered CDR3 bases are TGTGCCAGCAGACCGACAGCCGGCCTTGAA. The chain employs TRBV7-9 and TRBJ1-1; tentative D call: TRBD1 (5 bases). Read sequence stops 3 residues before the CDR3 end, and the germline J gene provides the missing end. V gave up 6 bases and J gave up 7 bases, with 15 bases separating them. From germline, CDR1 is SEHNR and CDR2 FQNEAQ (reference sequence). This CDR3 has 13 amino acids.

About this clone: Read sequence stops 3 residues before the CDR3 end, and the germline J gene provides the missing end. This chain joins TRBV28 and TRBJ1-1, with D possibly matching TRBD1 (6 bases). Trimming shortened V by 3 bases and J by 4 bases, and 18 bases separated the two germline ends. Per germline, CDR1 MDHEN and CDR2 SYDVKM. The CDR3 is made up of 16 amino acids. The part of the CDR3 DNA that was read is TGTGCCAGCAGTTTCTTTGGGAGGGGGGGCGTCACTGAA. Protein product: CASSFFGRGGVTE. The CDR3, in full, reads CASSFFGRGGVTEAFF.

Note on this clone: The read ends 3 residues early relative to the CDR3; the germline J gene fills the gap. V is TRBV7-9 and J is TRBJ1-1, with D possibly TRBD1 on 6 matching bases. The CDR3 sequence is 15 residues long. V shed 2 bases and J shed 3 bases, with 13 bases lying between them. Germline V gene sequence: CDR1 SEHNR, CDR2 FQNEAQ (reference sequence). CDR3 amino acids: CASSLSRGGDTEAFF. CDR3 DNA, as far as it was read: TGTGCCAGCAGCTTAAGCAGGGGAGGGGACACTGAA. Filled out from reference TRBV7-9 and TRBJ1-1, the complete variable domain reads DTGVSQNPRHKITKRGQNVTFRCDPISEHNRLYWYRQTLGQGPEFLTYFQNEAQLEKSRLLSDRFSAERPKGSFSTLEIQRTEQGDSAMYLCASSLSRGGDTEAFFGQGTRLTVV.